Shown below are 10 T cell receptor beta chains from a single sample sequenced in a study of blood T cell repertoires in COVID-19. TCRdb's copy holds only in-frame clones and misses some; the assay was immunoSEQ multiplex PCR. The sample shows about 270,000 clones, about 87% of them seen only once. Material: PBMCs or T cells enriched from blood (not recorded which). All receptors come from a woman aged 45-65 years who had recovered from COVID-19.

This clone was recorded a few times. The J gene is TRBJ1-2, the V gene TRBV4-3; 7 nucleotides align to TRBD1. V was pared by 4 bases and J by 1 base, with 9 bases of the junction left unmatched. The germline gives CDR1 LGHNA, CDR2 YSLEER. The CDR3 is made up of 16 amino acids. The CDR3 bases are TGCGCCAGCAGCCCACAGGACAGGCCCCTTAACTATGGCTACACCTTC. Its translation: CASSPQDRPLNYGYTF.

The genes are TRBV29-1 and TRBJ1-1; 7 nucleotides agree with TRBD1. The CDR3 length is 14 residues. The V gene end was trimmed by 4 bases and the J gene end by 1 base; junction bases not matched to a gene: 6. The germline CDR1 and CDR2 sequences are SQVTM and ANQGSEA. The CDR3 loop is CSVGEDRKNTEAFF. CDR3 nucleotide sequence: TGCAGCGTTGGGGAGGACAGGAAGAACACTGAAGCTTTCTTT.

A single count supports this clone. DNA of the CDR3: TGCGCCAGCAAACTCGGACAGGCTAATGAAAAACTGTTTTTT. Encoded protein: CASKLGQANEKLFF. The chain couples TRBV5-1 to TRBJ1-4; 7 nucleotides line up with TRBD1. This CDR3 comprises 14 residues. Losses at the gene ends were 6 bases for V and 3 bases for J; bases not matched to a gene: 5. CDR1 is SGHRS, CDR2 YFSETQ, per germline.

The rearrangement links TRBV4-2 to TRBJ2-2, with D tentatively TRBD2 (6 bases). Between the trimmed V and J ends, which lost 3 bases and 6 bases, there was a span of 17 bases. Germline CDR1 LGHNA, CDR2 YNFKEQ. This CDR3 comprises 16 residues. CDR3 bases: TGTGCCAGCAGCCAGGCCCACGGGAGTGGGGCCGGGGAGCTGTTTTTT. It yields the protein CASSQAHGSGAGELFF.

The chain combines TRBV2 with TRBJ2-1; D uncertain. The length of the CDR3 is 15 residues. Between the trimmed V and J ends, which lost 2 bases and 2 bases, there was a span of 10 bases. Germline V lookup: CDR1 SNHLY, CDR2 FYNNEI. CDR3 coding DNA: TGTGCCAGCAGTGAAATGTCTCCCCCCTACAATGAGCAGTTCTTC. It translates to CASSEMSPPYNEQFF.

This clone was seen only once. The V gene is TRBV15, the J gene TRBJ1-4, with 7 bases that match TRBD1. CDR1 and CDR2 (germline): LNHNV, YYDKDF (reference sequence). The CDR3 covers 14 residues. J lost 8 bases, V lost 3 bases, and 6 bases had no gene match. The CDR3 DNA is TGTGCCACCAGCAGCGGGACAGCAATGGAAAAACTGTTTTTT. Its protein product is CATSSGTAMEKLFF.

The chain couples TRBV5-8 to TRBJ2-5; 11 bases line up with TRBD1. Germline-derived CDR1 and CDR2 are SGHTS and YDEGEE. The trim removed 5 bases at V and 5 bases at J, leaving 14 bases unmatched. The CDR3 is made up of 17 amino acids. The CDR3 here is CASSQGQGAGLVETQYF. Here the CDR3 DNA reads TGTGCCAGCAGTCAAGGACAGGGGGCCGGTCTTGTCGAGACCCAGTACTTC.

As regards this clone: The same CDR3 is also encoded by other DNA sequences in this sample. This chain links TRBV18 with TRBJ2-7; D is uncertain. CDR1 KGHSH and CDR2 LQKENI come from the germline V gene. V dropped 5 bases and J dropped 0 bases, with 5 bases sitting between them. The CDR3 is made up of 12 amino acids. As DNA, the CDR3 is TGTGCCAGCTCATCGAGCTCCTACGAGCAGTACTTC. The encoded protein is CASSSSSYEQYF.

Comment on this clone: This sample also contains other DNA sequences that code for the same CDR3. The chain employs TRBV12-3 or TRBV12-4 and TRBJ2-7, with 9 nucleotides matching TRBD1. Trimming took 6 bases from V and 3 from J; bases not matched to a gene: 3. This CDR3 is 13 amino acids long. The CDR3: CASSLGQGYEQYF. The DNA of the CDR3 is TGTGCCAGCAGCCTGGGACAGGGCTACGAGCAGTACTTC.

This CDR3 reads CASSIDGGYNEQFF. The CDR3 DNA follows: TGTGCCAGTAGTATAGACGGAGGGTACAATGAGCAGTTCTTC. The V gene is TRBV19, the J gene TRBJ2-1; the D gene is possibly TRBD2 (6 bases). The V end lost 0 bases, the J end lost 4 bases, and 7 bases lay between the germline ends. The germline V gene encodes CDR1 LNHDA and CDR2 SQIVND (reference sequence). This CDR3 comprises 14 residues.